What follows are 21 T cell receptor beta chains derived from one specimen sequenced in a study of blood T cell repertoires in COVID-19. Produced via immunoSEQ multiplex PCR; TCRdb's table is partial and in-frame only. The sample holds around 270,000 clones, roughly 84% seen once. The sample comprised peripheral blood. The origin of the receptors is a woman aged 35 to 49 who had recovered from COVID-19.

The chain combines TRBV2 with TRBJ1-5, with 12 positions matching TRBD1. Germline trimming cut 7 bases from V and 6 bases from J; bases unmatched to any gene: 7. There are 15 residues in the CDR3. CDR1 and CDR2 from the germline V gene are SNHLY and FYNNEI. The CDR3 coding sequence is TGTGCCAGCAACCCGGGACAGGGGGCCGCTCAGCCCCAGCATTTT. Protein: CASNPGQGAAQPQHF.

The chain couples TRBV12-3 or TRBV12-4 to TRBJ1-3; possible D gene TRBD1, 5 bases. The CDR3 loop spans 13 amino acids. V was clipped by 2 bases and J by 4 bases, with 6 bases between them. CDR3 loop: CASSLQGGNTIYF. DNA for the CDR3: TGTGCCAGCAGTTTACAGGGAGGAAACACCATATATTTT.

This CDR3 reads CAAGGTPSYEQYF. The CDR3 coding sequence is TGTGCCGCAGGGGGGACTCCGTCCTACGAGCAGTACTTC. The chain joins TRBV6-5 to TRBJ2-7; D may be TRBD1 (7 bases). The CDR3 runs to 13 residues. Germline CDR1 MNHEY, CDR2 SVGAGI. Trimming cost V 11 bases and J 1 base, with 15 bases left between them.

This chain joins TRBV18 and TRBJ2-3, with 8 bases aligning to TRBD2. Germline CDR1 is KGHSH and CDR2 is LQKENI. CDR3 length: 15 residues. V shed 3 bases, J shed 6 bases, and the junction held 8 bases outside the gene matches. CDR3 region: CASSPIGGGTDTQYF. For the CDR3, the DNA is TGTGCCAGCTCACCCATCGGCGGGGGGACGGATACGCAGTATTTT.

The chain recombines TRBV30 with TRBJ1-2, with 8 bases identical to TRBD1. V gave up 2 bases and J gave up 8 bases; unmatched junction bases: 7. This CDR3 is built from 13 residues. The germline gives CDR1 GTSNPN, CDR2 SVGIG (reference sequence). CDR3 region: CAWSPGDRRGYTF. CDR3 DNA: TGTGCCTGGAGTCCCGGGGACAGGCGAGGCTACACCTTC.

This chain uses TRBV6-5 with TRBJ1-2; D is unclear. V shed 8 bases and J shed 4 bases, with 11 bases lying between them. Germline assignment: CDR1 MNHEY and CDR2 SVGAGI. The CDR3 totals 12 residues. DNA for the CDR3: TGTGCCAGCCTCAGTCTTCGCTATGGCTACACCTTC. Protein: CASLSLRYGYTF.

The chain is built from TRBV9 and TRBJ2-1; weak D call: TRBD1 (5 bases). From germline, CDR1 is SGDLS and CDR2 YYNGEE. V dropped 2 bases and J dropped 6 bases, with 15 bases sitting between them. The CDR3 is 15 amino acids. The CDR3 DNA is TGTGCCAGCAGCGTTAGGTTGGGGCTTGGCAATGAGCAGTTCTTC. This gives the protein CASSVRLGLGNEQFF.

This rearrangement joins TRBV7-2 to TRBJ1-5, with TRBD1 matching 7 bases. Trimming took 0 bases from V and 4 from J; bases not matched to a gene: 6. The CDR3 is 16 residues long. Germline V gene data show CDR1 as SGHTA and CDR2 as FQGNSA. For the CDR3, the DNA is TGTGCCAGCAGCTTAGCACCCGGGACAGTTAATCAGCCCCAGCATTTT. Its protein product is CASSLAPGTVNQPQHF.

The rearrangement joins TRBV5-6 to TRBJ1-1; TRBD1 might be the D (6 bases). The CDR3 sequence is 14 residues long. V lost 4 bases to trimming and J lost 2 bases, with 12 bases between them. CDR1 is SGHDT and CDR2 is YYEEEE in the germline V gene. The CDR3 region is CASSLTGINTEAFF. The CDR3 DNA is TGTGCCAGCAGCCTCACAGGGATCAACACTGAAGCTTTCTTT. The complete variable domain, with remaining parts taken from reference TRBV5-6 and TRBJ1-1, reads DAGVTQSPTHLIKTRGQQVTLRCSPKSGHDTVSWYQQALGQGPQFIFQYYEEEERQRGNFPDRFSGHQFPNYSSELNVNALLLGDSALYLCASSLTGINTEAFFGQGTRLTVV.

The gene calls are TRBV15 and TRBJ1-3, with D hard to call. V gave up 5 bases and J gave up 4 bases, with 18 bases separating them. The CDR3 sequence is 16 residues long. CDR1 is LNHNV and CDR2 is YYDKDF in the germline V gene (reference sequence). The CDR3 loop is CATSSPSPEAGNTIYF. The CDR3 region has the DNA TGTGCCACCAGCTCCCCGAGCCCTGAGGCAGGAAACACCATATATTTT.

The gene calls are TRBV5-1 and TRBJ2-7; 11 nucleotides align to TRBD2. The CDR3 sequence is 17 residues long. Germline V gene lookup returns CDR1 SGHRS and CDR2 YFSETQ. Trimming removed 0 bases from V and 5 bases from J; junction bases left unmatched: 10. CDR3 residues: CASSLAPILAGEDEQYF. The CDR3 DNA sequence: TGCGCCAGCAGCTTGGCACCTATACTAGCGGGGGAGGACGAGCAGTACTTC.

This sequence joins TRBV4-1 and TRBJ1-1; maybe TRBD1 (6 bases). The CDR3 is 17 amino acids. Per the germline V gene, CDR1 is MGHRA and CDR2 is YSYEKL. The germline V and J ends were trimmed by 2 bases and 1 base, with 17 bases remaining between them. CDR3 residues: CASSQIMGGAGNTEAFF. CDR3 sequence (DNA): TGCGCCAGCAGCCAAATAATGGGGGGGGCAGGGAACACTGAAGCTTTCTTT.

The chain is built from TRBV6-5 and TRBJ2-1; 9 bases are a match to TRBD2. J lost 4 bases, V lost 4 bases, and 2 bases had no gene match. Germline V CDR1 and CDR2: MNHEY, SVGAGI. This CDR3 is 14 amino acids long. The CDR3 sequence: CASSWTSAYNEQFF. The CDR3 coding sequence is TGTGCCAGCAGTTGGACTAGCGCGTACAATGAGCAGTTCTTC.

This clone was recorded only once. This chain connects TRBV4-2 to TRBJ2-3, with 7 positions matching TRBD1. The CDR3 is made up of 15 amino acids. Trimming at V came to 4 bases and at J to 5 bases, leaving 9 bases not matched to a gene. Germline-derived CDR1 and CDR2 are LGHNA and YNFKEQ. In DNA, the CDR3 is TGTGCCAGCAGCCGTGACCTTAACAGGGGAGATACGCAGTATTTT. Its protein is CASSRDLNRGDTQYF.

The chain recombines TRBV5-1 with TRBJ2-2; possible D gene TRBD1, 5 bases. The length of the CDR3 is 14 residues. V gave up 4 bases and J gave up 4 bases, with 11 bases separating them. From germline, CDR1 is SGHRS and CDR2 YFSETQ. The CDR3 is CASSLTGATGELFF. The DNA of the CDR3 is TGCGCCAGCAGCCTCACAGGAGCCACCGGGGAGCTGTTTTTT.

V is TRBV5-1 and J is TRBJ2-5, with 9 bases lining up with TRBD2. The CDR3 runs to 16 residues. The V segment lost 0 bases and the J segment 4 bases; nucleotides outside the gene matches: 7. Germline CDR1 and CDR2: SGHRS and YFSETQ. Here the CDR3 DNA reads TGCGCCAGCAGCTTGGTGGGCGGGGGGGCCGGAGAGACCCAGTACTTC. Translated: CASSLVGGGAGETQYF.

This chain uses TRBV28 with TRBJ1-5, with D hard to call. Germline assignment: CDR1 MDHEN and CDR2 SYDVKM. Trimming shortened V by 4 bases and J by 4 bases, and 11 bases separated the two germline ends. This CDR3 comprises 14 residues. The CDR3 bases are TGTGCCAGCAGTTATGGGTTGAGGAATCAGCCCCAGCATTTT. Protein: CASSYGLRNQPQHF.

The CDR3 DNA follows: TGCGCCAGCAGCATGGACAGGGGGAACACTGAAGCTTTCTTT. This translates into CASSMDRGNTEAFF. The genes are TRBV5-1 and TRBJ1-1, with TRBD1 matching 9 bases. The germline gives CDR1 SGHRS, CDR2 YFSETQ. The CDR3 consists of 14 residues. Trimming removed 4 bases from V and 1 base from J; junction bases left unmatched: 2.

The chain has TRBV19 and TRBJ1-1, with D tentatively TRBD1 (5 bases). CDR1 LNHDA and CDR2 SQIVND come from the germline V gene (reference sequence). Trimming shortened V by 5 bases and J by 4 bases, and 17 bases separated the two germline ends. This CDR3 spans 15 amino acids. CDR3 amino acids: CASSSLAGGVTEAFF. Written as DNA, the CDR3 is TGTGCCAGTAGTTCACTAGCAGGAGGGGTCACTGAAGCTTTCTTT.

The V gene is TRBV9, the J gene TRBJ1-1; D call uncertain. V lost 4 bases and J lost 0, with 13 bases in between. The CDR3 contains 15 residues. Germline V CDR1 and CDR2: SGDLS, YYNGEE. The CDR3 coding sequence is TGTGCCAGCAGCCCCTTGGAGTACATGAACACTGAAGCTTTCTTT. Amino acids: CASSPLEYMNTEAFF. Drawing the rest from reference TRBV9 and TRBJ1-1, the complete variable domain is DSGVTQTPKHLITATGQRVTLRCSPRSGDLSVYWYQQSLDQGLQFLIQYYNGEERAKGNILERFSAQQFPDLHSELNLSSLELGDSALYFCASSPLEYMNTEAFFGQGTRLTVV.

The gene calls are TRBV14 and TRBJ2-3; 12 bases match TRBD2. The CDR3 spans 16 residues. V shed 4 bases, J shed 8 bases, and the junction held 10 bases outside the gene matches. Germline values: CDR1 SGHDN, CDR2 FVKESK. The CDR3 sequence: CASSPRLAGAGGTQYF. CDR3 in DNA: TGTGCCAGCAGCCCGCGACTAGCGGGGGCGGGGGGTACGCAGTATTTT.